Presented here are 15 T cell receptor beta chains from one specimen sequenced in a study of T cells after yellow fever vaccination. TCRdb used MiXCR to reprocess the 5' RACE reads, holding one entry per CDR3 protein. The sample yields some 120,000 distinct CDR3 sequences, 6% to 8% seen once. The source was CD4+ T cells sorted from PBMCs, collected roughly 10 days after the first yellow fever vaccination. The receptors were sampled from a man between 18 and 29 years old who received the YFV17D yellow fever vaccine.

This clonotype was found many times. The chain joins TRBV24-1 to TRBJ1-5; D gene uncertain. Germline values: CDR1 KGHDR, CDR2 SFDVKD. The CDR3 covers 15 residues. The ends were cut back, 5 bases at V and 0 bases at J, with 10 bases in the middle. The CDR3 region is CATSGGDYSNQPQHF. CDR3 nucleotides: TGTGCCACCAGTGGAGGCGATTATAGCAATCAGCCCCAGCATTTT.

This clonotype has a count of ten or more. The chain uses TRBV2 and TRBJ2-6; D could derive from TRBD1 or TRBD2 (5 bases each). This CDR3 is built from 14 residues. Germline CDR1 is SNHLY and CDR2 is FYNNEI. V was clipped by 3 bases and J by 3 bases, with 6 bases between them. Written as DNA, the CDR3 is TGTGCCAGCAGTGATGGGGGTGGGGCCAACGTCCTGACTTTC. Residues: CASSDGGGANVLTF.

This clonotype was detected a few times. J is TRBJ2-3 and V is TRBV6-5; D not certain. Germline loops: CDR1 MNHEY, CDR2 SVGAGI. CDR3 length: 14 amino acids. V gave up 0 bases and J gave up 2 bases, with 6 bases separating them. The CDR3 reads CASSYSEPTDTQYF. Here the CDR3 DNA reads TGTGCCAGCAGTTACTCGGAGCCCACAGATACGCAGTATTTT.

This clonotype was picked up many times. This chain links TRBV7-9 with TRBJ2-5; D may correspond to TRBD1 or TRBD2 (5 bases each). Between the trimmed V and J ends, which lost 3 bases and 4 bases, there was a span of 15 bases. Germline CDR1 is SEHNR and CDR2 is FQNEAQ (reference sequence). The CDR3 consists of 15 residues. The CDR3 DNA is TGTGCCAGCAGCTTTATGGGGGACCGGGGAGAGACCCAGTACTTC. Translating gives CASSFMGDRGETQYF.

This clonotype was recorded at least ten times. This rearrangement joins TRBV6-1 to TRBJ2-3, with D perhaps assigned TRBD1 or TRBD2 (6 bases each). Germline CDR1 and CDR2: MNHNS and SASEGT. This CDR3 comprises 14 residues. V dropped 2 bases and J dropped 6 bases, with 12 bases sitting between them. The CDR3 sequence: CASSEKGGYDTQYF. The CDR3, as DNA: TGTGCCAGCAGTGAAAAGGGGGGCTATGATACGCAGTATTTT.

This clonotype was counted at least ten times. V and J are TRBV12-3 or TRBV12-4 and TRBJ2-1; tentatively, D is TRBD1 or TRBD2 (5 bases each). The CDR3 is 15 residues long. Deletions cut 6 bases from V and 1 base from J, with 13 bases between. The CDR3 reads CASSIRESSYNEQFF. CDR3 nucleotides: TGTGCCAGCAGCATCAGGGAGTCTTCCTACAATGAGCAGTTCTTC.

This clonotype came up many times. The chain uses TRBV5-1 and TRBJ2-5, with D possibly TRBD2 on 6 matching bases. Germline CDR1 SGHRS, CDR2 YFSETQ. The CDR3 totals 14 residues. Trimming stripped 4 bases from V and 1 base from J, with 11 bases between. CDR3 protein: CASSRPGGQETQYF. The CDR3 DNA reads TGCGCCAGCAGCAGACCCGGGGGCCAAGAGACCCAGTACTTC.

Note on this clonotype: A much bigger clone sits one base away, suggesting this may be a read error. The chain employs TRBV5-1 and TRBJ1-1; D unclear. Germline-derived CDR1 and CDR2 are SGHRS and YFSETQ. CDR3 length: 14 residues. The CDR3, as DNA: TGCGCCAGCAGCTTGGACGGATTGAACACTGAAGCTTACTTT. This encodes CASSLDGLNTEAYF. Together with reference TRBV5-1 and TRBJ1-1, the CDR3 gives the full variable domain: KAGVTQTPRYLIKTRGQQVTLSCSPISGHRSVSWYQQTPGQGLQFLFEYFSETQRNKGNFPGRFSGRQFSNSRSEMNVSTLELGDSALYLCASSLDGLNTEAYFGQGTRLTVV.

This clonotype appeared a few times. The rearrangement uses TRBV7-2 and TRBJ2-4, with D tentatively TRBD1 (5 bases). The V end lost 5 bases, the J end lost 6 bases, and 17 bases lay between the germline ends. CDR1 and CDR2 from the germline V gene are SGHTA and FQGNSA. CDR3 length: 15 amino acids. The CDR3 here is CASSGQQVPTNIQYF. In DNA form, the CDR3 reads TGTGCCAGCAGCGGACAACAGGTCCCAACAAACATTCAGTACTTC.

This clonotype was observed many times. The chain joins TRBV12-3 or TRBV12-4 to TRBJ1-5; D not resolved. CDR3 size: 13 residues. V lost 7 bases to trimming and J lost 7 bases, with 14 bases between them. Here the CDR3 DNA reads TGTGCCAGCACCCTTTCGGTTAAACAGCCCCAGCATTTT. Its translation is CASTLSVKQPQHF.

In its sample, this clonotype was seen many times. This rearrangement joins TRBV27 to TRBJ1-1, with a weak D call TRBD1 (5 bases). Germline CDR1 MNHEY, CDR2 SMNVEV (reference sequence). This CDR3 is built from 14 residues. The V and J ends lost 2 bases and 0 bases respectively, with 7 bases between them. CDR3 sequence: CASSLAGLNTEAFF. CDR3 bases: TGTGCCAGCAGTTTAGCAGGGCTGAACACTGAAGCTTTCTTT.

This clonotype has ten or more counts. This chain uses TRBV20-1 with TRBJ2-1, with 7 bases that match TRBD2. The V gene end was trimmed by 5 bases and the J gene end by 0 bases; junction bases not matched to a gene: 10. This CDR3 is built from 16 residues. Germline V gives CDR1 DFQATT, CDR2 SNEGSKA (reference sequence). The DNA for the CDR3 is TGCAGTGCTGGGGAGGGGCGGGGGAGCTCCTACAATGAGCAGTTCTTC. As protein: CSAGEGRGSSYNEQFF.

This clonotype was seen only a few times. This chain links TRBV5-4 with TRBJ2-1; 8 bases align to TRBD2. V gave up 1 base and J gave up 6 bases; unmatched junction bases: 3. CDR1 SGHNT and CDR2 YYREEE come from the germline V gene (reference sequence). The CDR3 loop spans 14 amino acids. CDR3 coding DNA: TGTGCCAGCAGCTTGACGGGGGGGAGCAATGAGCAGTTCTTC. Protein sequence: CASSLTGGSNEQFF.

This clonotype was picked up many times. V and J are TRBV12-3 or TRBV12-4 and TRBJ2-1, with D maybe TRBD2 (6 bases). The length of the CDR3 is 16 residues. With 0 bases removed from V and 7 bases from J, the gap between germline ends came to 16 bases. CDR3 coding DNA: TGTGCCAGCAGTTTAGCGGGTGGAGGGACGGGGAATGAGCAGTTCTTC. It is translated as CASSLAGGGTGNEQFF.

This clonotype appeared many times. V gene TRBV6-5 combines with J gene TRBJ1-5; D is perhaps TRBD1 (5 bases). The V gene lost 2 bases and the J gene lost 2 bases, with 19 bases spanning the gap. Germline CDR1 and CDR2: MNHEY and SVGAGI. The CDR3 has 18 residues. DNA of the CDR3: TGTGCCAGCAGTTACAGCGGACAAGGAGGCTTGGGCAATCAGCCCCAGCATTTT. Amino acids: CASSYSGQGGLGNQPQHF.